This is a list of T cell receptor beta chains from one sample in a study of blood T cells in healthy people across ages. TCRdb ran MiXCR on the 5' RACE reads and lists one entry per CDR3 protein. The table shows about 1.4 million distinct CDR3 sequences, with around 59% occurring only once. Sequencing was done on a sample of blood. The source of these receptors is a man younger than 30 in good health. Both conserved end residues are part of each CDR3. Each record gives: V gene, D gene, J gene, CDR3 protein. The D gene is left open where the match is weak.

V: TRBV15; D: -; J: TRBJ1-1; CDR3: CATSSGWAEAFF
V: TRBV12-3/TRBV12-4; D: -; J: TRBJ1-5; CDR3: CASSQAGNSQPQHF
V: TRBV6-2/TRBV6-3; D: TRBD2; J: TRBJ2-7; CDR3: CASSYRTSGGHEQYF
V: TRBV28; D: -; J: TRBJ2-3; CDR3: CASSLPQYAPTDTQYF
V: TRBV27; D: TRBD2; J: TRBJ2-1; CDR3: CASSLTPPLAGGSNEQFF
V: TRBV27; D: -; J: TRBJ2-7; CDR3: CASSLFSSGLAEQYF
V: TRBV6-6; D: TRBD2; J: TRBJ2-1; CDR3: CASSYSSPSGRSGEQFF
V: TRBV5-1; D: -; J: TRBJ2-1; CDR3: CASSFGISYNEQFF
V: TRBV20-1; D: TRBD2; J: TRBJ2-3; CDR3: CSASALAGVEDTQYF
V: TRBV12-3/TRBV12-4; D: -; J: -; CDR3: CASSNLGNEQYF
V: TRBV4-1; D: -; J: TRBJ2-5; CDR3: CASSHPRGAQETQYF
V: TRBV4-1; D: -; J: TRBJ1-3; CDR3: CASSQDPRLGLRNTIYF
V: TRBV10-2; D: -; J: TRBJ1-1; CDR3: CASSNQQGAEAFF
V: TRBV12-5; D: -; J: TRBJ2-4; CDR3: CASGSDGPGKNIQYF
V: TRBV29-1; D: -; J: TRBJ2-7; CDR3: CSVERANEQYF
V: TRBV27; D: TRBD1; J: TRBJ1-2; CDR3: CASSLTGTVGGYTF
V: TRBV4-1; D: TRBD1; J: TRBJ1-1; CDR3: CASSHPRDRASEAFF
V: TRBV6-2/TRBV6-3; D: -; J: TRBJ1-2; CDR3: CASSSRENYGYTF
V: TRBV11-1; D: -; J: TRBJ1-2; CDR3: CASSPPMEGNYGYTF
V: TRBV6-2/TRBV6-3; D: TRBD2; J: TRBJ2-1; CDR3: CASSYRGLAGGYNEQFF